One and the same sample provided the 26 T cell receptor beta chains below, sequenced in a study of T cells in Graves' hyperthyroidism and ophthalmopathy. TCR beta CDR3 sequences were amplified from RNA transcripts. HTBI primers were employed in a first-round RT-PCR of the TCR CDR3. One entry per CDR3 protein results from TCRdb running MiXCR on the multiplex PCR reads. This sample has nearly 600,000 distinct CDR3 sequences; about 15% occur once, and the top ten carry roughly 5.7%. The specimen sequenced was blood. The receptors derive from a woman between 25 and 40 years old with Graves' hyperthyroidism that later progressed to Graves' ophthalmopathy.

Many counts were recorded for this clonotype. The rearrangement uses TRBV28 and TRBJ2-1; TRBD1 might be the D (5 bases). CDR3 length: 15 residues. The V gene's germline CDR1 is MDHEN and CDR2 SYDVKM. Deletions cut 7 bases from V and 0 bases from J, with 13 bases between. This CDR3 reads CASTQGRSSYNEQFF. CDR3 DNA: TGTGCCAGCACTCAGGGCAGGAGCTCCTACAATGAGCAGTTCTTC.

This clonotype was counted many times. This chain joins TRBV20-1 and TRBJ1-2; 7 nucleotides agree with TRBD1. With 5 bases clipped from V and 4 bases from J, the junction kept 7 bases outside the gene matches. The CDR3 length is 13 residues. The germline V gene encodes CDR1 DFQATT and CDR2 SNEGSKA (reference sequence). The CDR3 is CSAARQGTYGYTF. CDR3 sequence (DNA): TGCAGTGCTGCCCGACAGGGCACCTATGGCTACACCTTC.

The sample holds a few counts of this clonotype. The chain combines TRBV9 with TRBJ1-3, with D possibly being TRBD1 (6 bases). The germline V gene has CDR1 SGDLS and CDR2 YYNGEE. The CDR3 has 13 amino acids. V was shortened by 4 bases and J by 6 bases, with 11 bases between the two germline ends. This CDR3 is CASSSEGENTIYF. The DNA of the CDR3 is TGTGCCAGCAGCTCCGAGGGGGAAAACACCATATATTTT. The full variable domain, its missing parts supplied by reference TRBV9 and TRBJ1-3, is DSGVTQTPKHLITATGQRVTLRCSPRSGDLSVYWYQQSLDQGLQFLIQYYNGEERAKGNILERFSAQQFPDLHSELNLSSLELGDSALYFCASSSEGENTIYFGEGSWLTVV.

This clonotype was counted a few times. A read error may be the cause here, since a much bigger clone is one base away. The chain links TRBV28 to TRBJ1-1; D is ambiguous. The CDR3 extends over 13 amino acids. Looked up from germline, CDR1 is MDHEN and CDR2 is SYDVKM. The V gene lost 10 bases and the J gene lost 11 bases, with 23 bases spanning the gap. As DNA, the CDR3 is TGTGCCACTAACGAGGTGATCGGCGTTGGGGCTTTCTTT. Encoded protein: CATNEVIGVGAFF. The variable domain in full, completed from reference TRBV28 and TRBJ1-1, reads DVKVTQSSRYLVKRTGEKVFLECVQDMDHENMFWYRQDPGLGLRLIYFSYDVKMKEKGDIPEGYSVSREKKERFSLILESASTNQTSMYLCATNEVIGVGAFFGQGTRLTVV.

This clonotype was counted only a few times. Written as DNA, the CDR3 is TGCAGTGCTAGAAGCGCCAGGACGGCCAGCTCTGGAAACACCATATATTTT. Amino acid sequence: CSARSARTASSGNTIYF. The chain carries TRBV20-1 and TRBJ1-3, with no clear D. The V end lost 2 bases, the J end lost 0 bases, and 17 bases lay between the germline ends. The CDR3 loop spans 17 amino acids. Germline CDR1 is DFQATT and CDR2 is SNEGSKA (reference sequence).

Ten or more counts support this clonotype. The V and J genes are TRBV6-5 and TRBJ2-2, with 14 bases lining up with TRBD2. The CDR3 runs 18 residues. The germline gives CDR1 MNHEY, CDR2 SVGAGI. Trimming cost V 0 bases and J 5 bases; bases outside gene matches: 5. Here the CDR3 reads CASSYSPGLAGGTGELFF. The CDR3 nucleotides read TGTGCCAGCAGTTACTCGCCCGGACTAGCGGGAGGAACCGGGGAGCTGTTTTTT.

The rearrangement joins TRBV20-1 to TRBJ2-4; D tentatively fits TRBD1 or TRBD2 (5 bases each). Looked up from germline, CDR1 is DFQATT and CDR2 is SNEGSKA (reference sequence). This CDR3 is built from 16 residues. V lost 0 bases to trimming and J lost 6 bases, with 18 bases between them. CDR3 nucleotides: TGCAGTGCTAGAGATCGGGGCGACTTGCAAATAAACATTCAGTACTTC. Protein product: CSARDRGDLQINIQYF.

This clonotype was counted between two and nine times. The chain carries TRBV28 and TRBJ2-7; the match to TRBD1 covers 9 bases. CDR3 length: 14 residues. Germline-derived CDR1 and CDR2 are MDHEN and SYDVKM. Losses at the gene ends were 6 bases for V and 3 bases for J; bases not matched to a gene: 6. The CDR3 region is CASRSGTGYYEQYF. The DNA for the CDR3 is TGTGCCAGCAGGTCCGGGACAGGGTACTACGAGCAGTACTTC. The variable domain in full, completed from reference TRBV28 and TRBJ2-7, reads DVKVTQSSRYLVKRTGEKVFLECVQDMDHENMFWYRQDPGLGLRLIYFSYDVKMKEKGDIPEGYSVSREKKERFSLILESASTNQTSMYLCASRSGTGYYEQYFGPGTRLTVT.

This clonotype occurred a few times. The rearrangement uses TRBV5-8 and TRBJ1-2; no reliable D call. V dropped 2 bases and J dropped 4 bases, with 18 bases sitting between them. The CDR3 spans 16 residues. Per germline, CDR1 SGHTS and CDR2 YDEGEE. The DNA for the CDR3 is TGTGCCAGCAGCTTCTCGCCACTCCTGAGGGCCTATGGCTACACCTTC. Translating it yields CASSFSPLLRAYGYTF.

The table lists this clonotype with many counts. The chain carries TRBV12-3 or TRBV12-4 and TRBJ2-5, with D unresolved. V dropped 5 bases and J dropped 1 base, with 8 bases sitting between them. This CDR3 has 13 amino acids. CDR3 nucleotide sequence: TGTGCCAGCAGTGCCCAAATCCAAGAGACCCAGTACTTC. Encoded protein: CASSAQIQETQYF.

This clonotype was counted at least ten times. For the CDR3, the DNA is TGTGCCAGCACCGCGTCGGGGGCGAGAAACATTCAGTACTTC. It yields the protein CASTASGARNIQYF. The chain has TRBV12-3 or TRBV12-4 and TRBJ2-4; D possibly matches TRBD1 or TRBD2 (6 bases each). V was cut by 7 bases and J by 6 bases, with 16 bases left in between. The length of the CDR3 is 14 residues.

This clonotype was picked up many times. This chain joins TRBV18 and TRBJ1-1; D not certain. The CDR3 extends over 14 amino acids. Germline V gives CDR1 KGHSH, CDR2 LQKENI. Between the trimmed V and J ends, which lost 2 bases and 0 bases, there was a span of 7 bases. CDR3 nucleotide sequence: TGTGCCAGCTCACCAAAACTCCTGAACACTGAAGCTTTCTTT. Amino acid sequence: CASSPKLLNTEAFF. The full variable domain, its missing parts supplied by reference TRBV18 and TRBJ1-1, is NAGVMQNPRHLVRRRGQEARLRCSPMKGHSHVYWYRQLPEEGLKFMVYLQKENIIDESGMPKERFSAEFPKEGPSILRIQQVVRGDSAAYFCASSPKLLNTEAFFGQGTRLTVV.

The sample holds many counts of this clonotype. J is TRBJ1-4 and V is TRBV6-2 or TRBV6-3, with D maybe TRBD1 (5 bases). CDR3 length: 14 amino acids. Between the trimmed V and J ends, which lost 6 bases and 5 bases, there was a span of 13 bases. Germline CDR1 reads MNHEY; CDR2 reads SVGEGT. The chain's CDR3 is CASRRGTANEKLFF. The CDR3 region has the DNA TGTGCCAGCAGGCGAGGGACGGCAAATGAAAAACTGTTTTTT.

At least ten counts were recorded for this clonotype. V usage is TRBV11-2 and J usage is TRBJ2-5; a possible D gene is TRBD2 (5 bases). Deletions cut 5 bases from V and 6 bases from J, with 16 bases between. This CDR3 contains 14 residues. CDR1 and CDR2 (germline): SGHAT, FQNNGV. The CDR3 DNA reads TGTGCCAGCAGCCAAGTAGCGTCAGTTCAGACCCAGTACTTC. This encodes CASSQVASVQTQYF.

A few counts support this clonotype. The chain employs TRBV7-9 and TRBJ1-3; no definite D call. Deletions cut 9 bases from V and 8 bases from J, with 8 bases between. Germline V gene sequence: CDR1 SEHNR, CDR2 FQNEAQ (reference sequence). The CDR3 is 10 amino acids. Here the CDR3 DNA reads TGTGCCAGTAGGCTGGACACCATATATTTT. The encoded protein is CASRLDTIYF.

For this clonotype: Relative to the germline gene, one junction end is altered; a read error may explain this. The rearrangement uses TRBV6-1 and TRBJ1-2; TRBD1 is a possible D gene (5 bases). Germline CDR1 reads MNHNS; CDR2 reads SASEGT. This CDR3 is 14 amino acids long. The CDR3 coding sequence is TGTGCCAGCAGAGAAGCAGGGACGGACTATGGCTACACCTTC. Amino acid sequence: CASREAGTDYGYTF.

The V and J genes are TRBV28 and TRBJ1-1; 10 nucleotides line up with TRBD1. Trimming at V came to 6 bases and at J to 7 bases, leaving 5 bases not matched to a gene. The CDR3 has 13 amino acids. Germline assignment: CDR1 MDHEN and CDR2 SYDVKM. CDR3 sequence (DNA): TGTGCCAGCAGGCGACAGGGGGCGCGTGAAGCTTTCTTT. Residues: CASRRQGAREAFF. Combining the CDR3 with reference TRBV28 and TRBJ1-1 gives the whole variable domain DVKVTQSSRYLVKRTGEKVFLECVQDMDHENMFWYRQDPGLGLRLIYFSYDVKMKEKGDIPEGYSVSREKKERFSLILESASTNQTSMYLCASRRQGAREAFFGQGTRLTVV.

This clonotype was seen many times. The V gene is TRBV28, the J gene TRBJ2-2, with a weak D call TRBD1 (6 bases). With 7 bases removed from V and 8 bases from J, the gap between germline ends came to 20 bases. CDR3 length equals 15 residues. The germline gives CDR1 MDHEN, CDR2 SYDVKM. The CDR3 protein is CASNPWDTFSGELFF. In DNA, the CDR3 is TGTGCCAGCAATCCCTGGGACACTTTCTCAGGGGAGCTGTTTTTT.

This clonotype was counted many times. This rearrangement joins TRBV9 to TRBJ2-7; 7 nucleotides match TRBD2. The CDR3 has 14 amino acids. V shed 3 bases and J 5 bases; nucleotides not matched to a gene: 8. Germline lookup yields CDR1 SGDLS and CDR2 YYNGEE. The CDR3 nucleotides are TGTGCCAGCAGCGCGCTCCGGGAGGACCACGAGCAGTACTTC. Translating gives CASSALREDHEQYF.

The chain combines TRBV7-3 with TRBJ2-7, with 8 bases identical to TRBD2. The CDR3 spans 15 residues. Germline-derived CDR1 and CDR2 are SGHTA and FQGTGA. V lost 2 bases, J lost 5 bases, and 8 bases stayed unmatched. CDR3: CASSLAPGGRDEQYF. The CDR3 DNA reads TGTGCCAGCAGCTTAGCCCCGGGAGGGCGAGACGAGCAGTACTTC.

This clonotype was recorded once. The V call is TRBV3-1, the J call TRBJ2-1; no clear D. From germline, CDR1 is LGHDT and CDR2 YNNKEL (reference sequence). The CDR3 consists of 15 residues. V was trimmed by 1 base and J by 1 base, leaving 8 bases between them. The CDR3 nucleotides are TGTGCCAGCAGCCAAGGGGGAATGTCCTACAATGAGCAGTTCTTC. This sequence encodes CASSQGGMSYNEQFF.

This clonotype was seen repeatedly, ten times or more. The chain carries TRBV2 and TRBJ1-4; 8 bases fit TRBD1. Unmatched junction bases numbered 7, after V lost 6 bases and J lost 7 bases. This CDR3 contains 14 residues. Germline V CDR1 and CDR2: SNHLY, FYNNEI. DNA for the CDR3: TGTGCCAGCAGACTCGGGACAGGAGGTGAAAAACTGTTTTTT. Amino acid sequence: CASRLGTGGEKLFF.

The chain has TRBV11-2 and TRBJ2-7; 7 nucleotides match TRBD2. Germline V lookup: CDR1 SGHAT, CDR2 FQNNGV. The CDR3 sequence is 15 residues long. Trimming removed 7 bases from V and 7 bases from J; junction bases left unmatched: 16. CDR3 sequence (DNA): TGTGCCAGCAATCTATTTGCGGGAGTTCCATGGGAGCAGTACTTC. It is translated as CASNLFAGVPWEQYF.

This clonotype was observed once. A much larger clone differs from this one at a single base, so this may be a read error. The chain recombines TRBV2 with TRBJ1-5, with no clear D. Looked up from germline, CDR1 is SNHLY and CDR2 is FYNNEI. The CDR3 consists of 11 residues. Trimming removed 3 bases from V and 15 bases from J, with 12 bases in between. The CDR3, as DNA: TGTGCCAGCAGTGAGGACTGCTATGTGCATTTT. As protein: CASSEDCYVHF.

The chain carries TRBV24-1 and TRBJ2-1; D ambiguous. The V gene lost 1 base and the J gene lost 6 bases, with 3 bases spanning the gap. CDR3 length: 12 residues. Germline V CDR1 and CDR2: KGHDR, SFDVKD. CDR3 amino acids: CATSDLANEQFF. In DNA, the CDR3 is TGTGCCACCAGTGATTTAGCCAATGAGCAGTTCTTC.

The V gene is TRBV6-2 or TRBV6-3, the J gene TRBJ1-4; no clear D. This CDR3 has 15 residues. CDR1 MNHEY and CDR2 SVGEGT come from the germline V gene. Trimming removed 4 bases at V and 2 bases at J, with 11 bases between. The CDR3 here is CASSSPIGTNEKLFF. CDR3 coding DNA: TGTGCCAGCAGTTCCCCTATCGGGACTAATGAAAAACTGTTTTTT.